These T cell receptor beta chains were read from a single sample in a study of shared clonotypes between healthy human individuals. Repertoires were generated with immunoSEQ multiplex PCR, while TCRdb's copy carries only in-frame clones and drops some. Among 1.4 million or so clones listed, 97% to 99% were seen once. The sequenced sample was naive CD4+ T cells sorted from blood. Receptor source: a man aged 30 to 45 in good health. CDR3s include the opening cysteine and the closing phenylalanine or tryptophan. The D gene is left open where the match is weak. Clone size is stated in some rows and not others, as once, few, many or a class when expanded.

clone_size	d_call	v_call	j_call	cdr3_aa	cdr3_nt
-	TRBD2	TRBV7-9	TRBJ2-1	CASSLDLGDYEQFF	TGTGCCAGCAGCTTAGATTTAGGGGACTACGAGCAGTTCTTC
-	TRBD1	TRBV7-3	TRBJ1-1	CASSPTTGLEAFF	TGTGCCAGCAGCCCAACGACAGGGCTTGAAGCTTTCTTT
-	-	TRBV7-2	TRBJ2-7	CASSRLLGEQYF	TGTGCCAGCAGCAGACTGCTAGGGGAGCAGTACTTC
-	TRBD1	TRBV18	TRBJ2-7	CASSPLAVGPGQGSSYEQYF	TGTGCCAGCTCACCATTGGCCGTTGGTCCGGGACAGGGGTCCTCCTACGAGCAGTACTTC
-	-	TRBV19	TRBJ1-1	CASSLSRQGLGAFF	TGTGCCAGTAGCCTTTCGAGGCAGGGACTAGGAGCTTTCTTT
-	-	TRBV7-2	TRBJ2-7	CASSPPDPSYEQYF	TGTGCCAGCAGCCCACCGGACCCCTCCTACGAGCAGTACTTC
-	-	TRBV5-1	TRBJ2-3	CASSWVVSTDTQYF	TGCGCCAGCAGCTGGGTGGTAAGCACAGATACGCAGTATTTT
-	-	TRBV14	TRBJ1-4	CASSQDLRGYGEKLFF	TGTGCCAGCAGCCAAGACCTACGAGGGTATGGTGAAAAACTGTTTTTT
-	-	TRBV6-5	TRBJ2-3	CASSYGAALGGTQYF	TGTGCCAGCAGTTACGGAGCGGCCCTCGGTGGCACGCAGTATTTT
once	TRBD2	TRBV5-1	TRBJ2-1	CASSSLAGDEQFF	TGCGCCAGCAGCTCCTTAGCGGGAGATGAGCAGTTCTTC
-	-	TRBV2	TRBJ1-5	CASRAGGNQPQHF	TGTGCCAGCAGGGCGGGCGGGAATCAGCCCCAGCATTTT
-	-	TRBV5-5	TRBJ1-4	CASMLTDDEKLFF	TGTGCCAGCATGTTGACAGACGACGAAAAACTGTTTTTT
-	-	TRBV5-1	TRBJ1-5	CASSLDLGSQPQHF	TGCGCCAGCAGCTTGGATTTAGGGAGTCAGCCCCAGCATTTT
-	-	TRBV11-3	TRBJ2-7	CASGRGSEQYF	TGTGCCAGCGGTCGAGGGTCCGAGCAGTACTTC
once	-	TRBV29-1	TRBJ2-1	CSVEGASYNEQFF	TGCAGCGTTGAGGGGGCCTCCTACAATGAGCAGTTCTTC
-	TRBD1	TRBV9	TRBJ2-1	CASSVAYGQGGYEQFF	TGTGCCAGCAGCGTAGCTTATGGACAGGGAGGCTATGAGCAGTTCTTC
-	TRBD1	TRBV15	TRBJ1-2	CATSRVRTGGYGYTF	TGTGCCACCAGCAGAGTGAGAACAGGGGGATATGGCTACACCTTC
-	-	TRBV7-6	TRBJ2-7	CASSSTSGYEQYF	TGTGCCAGCAGCTCAACCTCCGGTTACGAGCAGTACTTC
-	-	TRBV5-8	TRBJ2-6	CASSFKVTGANVLTF	TGTGCCAGCAGCTTCAAGGTCACCGGGGCCAACGTCCTGACTTTC
-	TRBD1	TRBV29-1	TRBJ2-7	CSALIRDRGLYEQYF	TGCAGCGCCCTAATCCGGGACAGGGGGCTCTACGAGCAGTACTTC
once	TRBD1	TRBV7-9	TRBJ1-1	CASSPGGESEAFF	TGTGCCAGCAGCCCAGGGGGCGAGTCTGAAGCTTTCTTT
-	-	TRBV19	TRBJ2-3	CASSIGRDNTQYF	TGTGCCAGTAGTATCGGCAGGGATAATACGCAGTATTTT